This T cell receptor beta chain was captured in a study of T cells in Graves' hyperthyroidism and ophthalmopathy. The TCR beta CDR3 regions underwent amplification using RNA transcripts as the source. RT-PCR in the first round (using the HTBI primer set) targeted the TCR CDR3. TCRdb reprocessed the multiplex PCR reads with MiXCR, giving one entry per CDR3 protein. The sample yields 650,000 to 750,000 distinct CDR3 sequences, around 15% seen once. Diagnosis of hyperthyroidism was new in patients aged 18 to 65, and its duration was under 2 months. Researchers barred patients who had uncontrolled infection, other autoimmune disease, pregnancy or lactation. The study, taken as a whole, reports: Most clonotypes that expanded in the thyroid above 0.001 also showed up in blood. A 13 V-J model separated ophthalmopathy from stable hyperthyroidism.

Points on this clonotype: Its antigen is unidentified.

The V gene lost 7 bases and the J gene lost 4 bases, with 4 bases spanning the gap. The CDR3 sequence is 10 residues long. CDR1 and CDR2 from the germline V gene are SNHLY and FYNNEI. The specimen was blood. The TCR originated in a woman under 30 with Graves' hyperthyroidism. The V call is TRBV2, the J call TRBJ2-5; no definite D call. CDR3 sequence: CASKIETQYF. The CDR3 nucleotides are TGTGCCAGCAAAATAGAGACCCAGTACTTC.